A selection of T cell receptor beta chains follows, all from one sample in a study of T-cell reconstitution after alpha-beta-depleted transplantation in children. One entry per CDR3 protein, called by TCRdb with MiXCR from the PCR reads. The sample records 350,000 to 400,000 distinct CDR3 sequences, 13% being singletons. Source: PBMCs, taken from the stem cell graft. These receptors came from a human donor who donated a stem cell graft to a child with Fanconi anemia. The CDR3 runs from the conserved cysteine through the conserved F or W. Fields, in order: CDR3 length, J gene, V gene, CDR3 protein.

cdr3_length: 12; j_call: TRBJ1-1; v_call: TRBV3-1; cdr3_aa: CASSQDRGRAFF
cdr3_length: 13; j_call: TRBJ2-4; v_call: TRBV20-1; cdr3_aa: CSARDGRTNIQYF
cdr3_length: 13; j_call: TRBJ2-3; v_call: TRBV29-1; cdr3_aa: CSVEGNWGDTQYF
cdr3_length: 10; j_call: TRBJ1-1; v_call: TRBV6-6; cdr3_aa: CASSRERAFF
cdr3_length: 17; j_call: TRBJ2-3; v_call: TRBV4-1; cdr3_aa: CASSQDPSDSRTDTQYF
cdr3_length: 12; j_call: TRBJ1-4; v_call: TRBV10-2; cdr3_aa: CASSVTEEKLFF
cdr3_length: 14; j_call: TRBJ2-1; v_call: TRBV28; cdr3_aa: CASTRLAGDNEQFF
cdr3_length: 13; j_call: TRBJ2-1; v_call: TRBV4-1; cdr3_aa: CASSQVRLNEQFF
cdr3_length: 16; j_call: TRBJ1-6; v_call: TRBV7-6; cdr3_aa: CASSLLPGQGNSPLHF
cdr3_length: 15; j_call: TRBJ2-1; v_call: TRBV29-1; cdr3_aa: CSVVLGQGALDEQFF
cdr3_length: 14; j_call: TRBJ2-2; v_call: TRBV3-1; cdr3_aa: CASSQGGRTGELFF
cdr3_length: 13; j_call: TRBJ2-1; v_call: TRBV5-1; cdr3_aa: CASSLGLGDEQFF
cdr3_length: 11; j_call: TRBJ2-7; v_call: TRBV20-1; cdr3_aa: CSALIGYEQYF
cdr3_length: 16; j_call: TRBJ1-3; v_call: TRBV5-5; cdr3_aa: CASSLVGGANGNTIYF
cdr3_length: 12; j_call: TRBJ1-4; v_call: TRBV18; cdr3_aa: CASSPSFEKLFF
cdr3_length: 14; j_call: TRBJ2-1; v_call: TRBV7-6; cdr3_aa: CASSLLSAVGEQFF
cdr3_length: 13; j_call: TRBJ2-1; v_call: TRBV28; cdr3_aa: CAGGGGAYNEQFF
cdr3_length: 14; j_call: TRBJ2-2; v_call: TRBV5-6; cdr3_aa: CASSVGQQPGELFF
cdr3_length: 14; j_call: TRBJ2-3; v_call: TRBV4-3; cdr3_aa: CASSQQLDTDTQYF
cdr3_length: 14; j_call: TRBJ2-7; v_call: TRBV7-2; cdr3_aa: CASSPDRGRGEQYF